This T cell receptor beta chain was sequenced for a study of cytomegalovirus exposure and HLA in healthy donors (dated by TCRdb to the late 2010s). Context from the whole study: An earlier analysis of approximately 550 of the donors reported more than 250 Gb of sequence data and some 120 million unique TCR beta sequences from about 179 million T cells. An early release that covered around 590 HLA-typed donors contained around 300 gigabases of sequencing data and about 93 million unique TCR sequences. Among the roughly 380 genotyped donors, about 85% belonged to the genetic ancestry cluster associated with self-reported Caucasian donors. The study was designed to test whether signatures of past pathogen exposure could be identified by cataloging public T cell receptors. The study profiled the T cell repertoires of 666 subjects by immunosequencing and related them to cytomegalovirus serostatus. In addition to the first cohort of around 670 subjects, a separate validation cohort of over 90 different subjects was used. High-throughput TCR immunosequencing, statistical association of individual TCRs with disease status, and machine learning were combined to predict cytomegalovirus infection status. To study patterns of TCR occurrence, a later analysis re-analyzed previously published TCR beta repertoires from 666 donors and added high-resolution HLA genotyping. In the later analysis, no new phenotypic data were used to find candidate immune exposures; instead, reliance was placed on TCR beta sequences and their occurrence across donors. An earlier analysis of some 600 of the donors applied high-throughput TCR beta sequencing to assess whether each TCR beta V gene segment acted as functional or pseudogenic. Alongside the repertoire data, information on donor age, sex, ethnicity and CMV serostatus was compiled. A later genetic analysis used genome-wide SNP genotypes for about 65% of the 666 donors, treating that subset as a discovery cohort. Every repertoire in the discovery cohort had been generated on one and the same sequencing platform. Both class I and class II loci were covered by HLA typing, at four-digit resolution. Typing coverage varied by locus: roughly 620-640 donors for A, B, C, DRB1 and DQB1; roughly 520 for DQA1; about 590 for DPA1; about 450 for DPB1. Roughly 5 DR-DQ haplotypes were handled as single units for association and clustering, since linkage in the cohort was strong. Among 398 genotyped donors of the cohort, an average of roughly 230,000 unique TCR beta nucleotide sequences was sequenced per donor, of which about 18% were non-productive.

Overall study results and their limits: According to a later analysis, TCR association rates differed among HLA loci, with DRB1 alleles showing the most associated TCRs and HLA-C alleles showing the fewest. Because some donors lacked HLA typing at each locus, the association tests relied only on the typed subset. A later analysis found that HLA-associated TCR beta chains were more clonally expanded and had lower generation probabilities than equally common non-associated chains. When HLA alleles, especially DR and DQ, strongly co-occurred, TCR associations were difficult to assign to individual alleles. Only TCR beta chains were sequenced in this cohort, and the absence of alpha or paired-chain data limited detectable features. In an earlier analysis of 587 of the donors, most TCR beta V segments appeared in productive rearrangements about 90% or about 30% of the time, broadly matching IMGT annotations. While some public TCRs were present in many individuals, most TCR sequences turned up only very rarely across donors. A total of around 150 TCR beta chains were listed by the study as associated with cytomegalovirus. A further reported finding was that TCR beta sequences accurately predicted the HLA-A and HLA-B alleles for most subjects in the first cohort. Linkage disequilibrium might explain the correlated functional status among segregating V segments, but an unknown experimental factor could not be ruled out. The presence/absence analyses assumed that sequencing depth was roughly uniform across donors, and that assumption may not be true. Several of the top co-occurrence clusters appeared to be linked to parvovirus B19, influenza, CMV and Epstein-Barr virus, according to a later analysis. The authors suggested that the approach could potentially be extended to other disease states and immunological phenotypes. The earlier analysis of about 600 of the donors excluded 15 to 20 rarely observed V segments, including chromosome 9 orphons, because counts were too low. A cluster of highly shared sequence variants was judged likely to be a technical artifact of the sequencing pipeline. Some IMGT-functional V segments, including TRBV6-2 and TRBV6-3, could not be told apart with the 87-base-pair reads, so those segments were excluded. According to a later analysis, most CMV-associated TCR beta chains appeared to be HLA-restricted, and the HLA associations seemed to be driven largely by CMV exposure. The classifier was reported to diagnose cytomegalovirus status with high specificity and sensitivity in both the original cohort and the validation cohort. According to a later genetic analysis, donors in an Asian-associated ancestry cluster had fewer N-insertions in productive TCRs than the approximately 690-donor mean. In vitro tests confirmed that a few of the cytomegalovirus-associated TCR beta chains recognize cytomegalovirus antigens. V-gene and J-gene trimming of TCR beta chains was associated with a missense DCLRE1C variant in a later genetic analysis, and the association was replicated in an independent cohort. The only immune exposure information available for the cohort was CMV serostatus. Specific HLA alleles were associated with about 17,000 TCR beta sequences at a false discovery rate of 0.05 in a later analysis.

The cohort was made up of 666 healthy bone marrow donors. All cohort members were sampled while nominally healthy, although unrecorded immune exposures were likely present. Of the 670 or so cohort members, roughly 300 had positive CMV serostatus and approximately 360 had negative CMV serostatus, and CMV serostatus was not recorded for the donor. Each donor provided a peripheral blood sample, and peripheral blood mononuclear cells were used for TCR beta sequencing. The Qiagen DNeasy Blood Extraction Kit was used to extract genomic DNA from the blood cell samples. This clone was observed a few times. It has no known antigen specificity. Base qualities are not at hand, and no much larger clone is one base apart. From cysteine to phenylalanine, the CDR3 is 16 amino acids long. Only the CDR3 region is kept as DNA, spanning 48 bases read in frame from base 1. At the junction V is shortened by 5 bases and J by 1 base; bases outside the gene matches: 6. CDR1 and CDR2 were assigned from the germline V gene as SGHTA and FQGNSA.

The library was made by the immunoSEQ multiplex PCR assay. For the multiplex PCR, a mixture combining 60 forward primers for TCR Vbeta segments and 13 reverse primers for TCR Jbeta segments was used. Amplification of the CDR3 region of rearranged TCR beta genes was performed with a multiplex PCR assay on genomic DNA. The amplified TCR beta libraries were sequenced on the Illumina HiSeq System as 87-base-pair reads. The authors processed their data as follows. A later analysis counted some 80 million unique TCR beta chains across the 666 repertoires, and around 9.9 million of these chains were shared by at least two donors. A nearest-neighbor algorithm error-corrected the raw reads and collapsed the reads into unique sequences, merging closely related sequences to remove PCR and sequencing errors. V, D and J gene segments were assigned by aligning CDR3 sequences to IMGT reference sequences. For a sequence to be retained, at least a six-nucleotide match to both a V gene segment and a J gene segment was required. A rearrangement counted as productive if the CDR3 had no stop codons and remained in frame with V and J, and every other rearrangement counted as non-productive. CDR3 was defined according to IMGT convention as the region running from the second conserved V-encoded cysteine to the conserved J-encoded phenylalanine. In an earlier analysis of 550 to 650 of the donors, sequences lacking an unambiguous match to a single V gene segment were excluded. An earlier analysis of just under 600 of the donors called V segments functional above 56.7% productive rearrangements and segregating when the between-donor standard deviation exceeded 5%. A statistical classification framework was developed to diagnose cytomegalovirus status using the catalog of TCR beta chain sequences. In a later analysis, V and J genes were assigned by comparing TCR nucleotide sequences against IMGT/GENE-DB human TR gene sequences. A later analysis assigned CDR3 sequences and most-parsimonious VDJ recombination scenarios with the TCRdist pipeline. In a later analysis, every TCR beta chain was defined by the combination of its CDR3 amino acid sequence and its V-gene family, and reads without a unique V-gene family were dropped. As a way to deal with suspected cross-contamination and a sequencing artifact, a later analysis dropped approximately 590 nucleotide sequences that were highly shared and had low generation probability. In a later analysis, a clonal expansion index was calculated for each public chain from normalized within-repertoire ranks of inferred template counts. Generation probabilities in a later analysis came from a VDJ recombination model fitted to out-of-frame rearrangements, and those results were checked against IGoR. Hypergeometric tests were used in a later analysis to score TCR-TCR, TCR-HLA and TCR-CMV co-occurrence, with a repertoire-size bias correction applied to the TCR pairs. To estimate false discovery rates, a later analysis permuted the HLA or CMV assignments 20 times. In a later analysis, co-occurring TCRs were grouped using DBSCAN, and TCRdist sequence similarity was added for clustering within HLA-allele-positive subsets. Repertoires with fewer than 30,000 or more than 120,000 public chains were left out of co-occurrence clustering, as were roughly five repertoires with anomalous nucleotide sharing. Not all clones reach the TCRdb copy of this immuneACCESS table, which keeps in-frame sequences only. Checked studies attribute under half of the gap to unresolved V genes and leave the rest unexplained. V, J and clone size derive from that table, while D and trimming were established from the DNA sequence. In all, the sample holds approximately 97,000 clones, and roughly three fifths of those were seen once. 4% to 5.5% of the sample rests with the top ten.

The receptor comes from a human donor in good health. The sequenced material came from PBMCs. Recombination connected TRBV7-2 to TRBJ2-2; 8 junctional bases match TRBD2. The base sequence is TGTGCCAGCAGCCGGGGGGGCAGGGGGAACACCGGGGAGCTGTTTTTT. Its amino acids are CASSRGGRGNTGELFF. With all but the CDR3 taken from the reference TRBV7-2 and TRBJ2-2 genes, the full variable domain is: GAGVSQSPSNKVTEKGKDVELRCDPISGHTALYWYRQSLGQGLEFLIYFQGNSAPDKSGLPSDRFSAERTGGSVSTLTIQRTQQEDSAVYLCASSRGGRGNTGELFFGEGSRLTVL.